These T cell receptor beta chains were read from a single sample in a study of shared T cell receptors in the human thymus. Clones were read by immunoSEQ multiplex PCR, and TCRdb kept only the in-frame ones, dropping some. This table holds over 650,000 clones, around 87% found once. This same sample was also taken into another study, of human thymus T cells.

The material sequenced was thymocytes. The origin of the receptors is a boy under two years old with a congenital heart defect. The CDR3 runs from the conserved cysteine through the conserved F or W. Each record gives: J gene, V gene, CDR3 protein.

>TRBJ1-3|TRBV5-8
CASSLRGRISGNTIYF
>TRBJ2-1|TRBV29-1
CSVEDREGSDEQFF
>TRBJ2-5|TRBV7-2
CASSLTGTEKETQYF
>TRBJ1-2|TRBV19
CASSPQVPDYGYTF
>TRBJ2-7|TRBV4-2
CASSQDDREWAYEQYF
>TRBJ2-7|TRBV30
CAWRPLGLADHYEQYF
>TRBJ2-3|TRBV11-2
CASTKQPSSTDTQYF
>TRBJ1-5|TRBV27
CASKRGKDQPQHF
>TRBJ2-3|TRBV4-3
CASSQDHGSGKRTDTQYF
>TRBJ2-2|TRBV5-6
CASSTRGQMNTGELFF
>TRBJ1-4|TRBV5-6
CASSLDRDNEKLFF
>TRBJ1-4|TRBV5-6
CASRLQGAAEKLFF
>TRBJ2-3|TRBV6-6
CASRTPDSISRDTQYF
>TRBJ2-4|TRBV28
CASQQGPLAKNIQYF
>TRBJ2-7|TRBV11-2
CASSLDIRGLSGTYEQYF
>TRBJ2-7|TRBV5-6
CASSLDCVNGSESYEQYF
>TRBJ2-4|TRBV28
CASRGGAGAAKNIQYF
>TRBJ1-6|TRBV7-2
CASSLRQAHSSENNSPLHF
>TRBJ1-6|TRBV23-1
CASSPGGQSPLHF
>TRBJ1-2|TRBV5-1
CASRWCPGADYGYTF
>TRBJ2-7|TRBV10-3
CAISSRDRIYEQYF
>TRBJ2-3|TRBV9
CASSEHSTLTDTQYF
>TRBJ2-1|TRBV27
CASSPQVLTSNEQFF
>TRBJ1-1|TRBV9
CASSRRQGAPFF
>TRBJ2-1|TRBV18
CASSPRKGSIDNEQFF
>TRBJ2-3|TRBV2
CASSDKRASGGTPFTDTQYF
>TRBJ2-3|TRBV10-2
CASRGVRTDTQYF
>TRBJ2-1|TRBV29-1
CSATSRDTFSYNEQFF
>TRBJ1-2|TRBV10-3
CAIRGTGDNYGYTF